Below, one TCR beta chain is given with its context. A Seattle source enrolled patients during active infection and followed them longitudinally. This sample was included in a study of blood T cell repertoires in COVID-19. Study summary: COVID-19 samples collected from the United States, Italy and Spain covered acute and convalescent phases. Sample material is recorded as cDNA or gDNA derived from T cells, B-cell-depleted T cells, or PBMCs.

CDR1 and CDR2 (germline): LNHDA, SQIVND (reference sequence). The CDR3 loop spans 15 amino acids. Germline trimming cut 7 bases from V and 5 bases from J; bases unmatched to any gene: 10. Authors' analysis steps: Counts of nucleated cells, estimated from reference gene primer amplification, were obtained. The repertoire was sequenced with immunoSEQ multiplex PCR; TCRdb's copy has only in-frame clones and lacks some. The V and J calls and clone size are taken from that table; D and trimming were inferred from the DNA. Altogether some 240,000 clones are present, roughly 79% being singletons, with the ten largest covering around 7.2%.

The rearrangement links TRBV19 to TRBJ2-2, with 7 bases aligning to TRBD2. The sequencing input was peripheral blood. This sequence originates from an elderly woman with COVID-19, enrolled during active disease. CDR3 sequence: CASTLLRSGTGELFF. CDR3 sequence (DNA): TGTGCCAGTACCCTCCTTCGTAGCGGGACCGGGGAGCTGTTTTTT.